The T cell receptor beta chain described here comes from a study of blood T cell repertoires in COVID-19. The wider study: The United States, Italy and Spain supplied acute and convalescent COVID-19 samples. In each case, the material was cDNA or gDNA derived from T cells, B-cell-depleted T cells, or PBMCs.

With V trimmed by 1 base and J by 6 bases, 10 bases remained unmatched. Germline CDR1 SGHVS, CDR2 FQNEAQ. The CDR3 spans 16 residues. Original processing notes: Amplification with reference gene primers provided the estimates of nucleated cell counts. Repertoires were generated with immunoSEQ multiplex PCR, while TCRdb's copy carries only in-frame clones and drops some. The V and J calls and the clone size are those of that table, but D and trimming were determined from the DNA. Altogether 150,000 or so clones are present, 76% being singletons, with the ten largest covering around 4.8%. Sequenced input: peripheral blood. The TCR sequence derives from an elderly woman with active or convalescent COVID-19. V gene TRBV7-8 combines with J gene TRBJ1-1; 8 positions agree with TRBD1. The CDR3 region is CASSLEIGQGASEAFF. The CDR3, as DNA: TGTGCCAGCAGCTTAGAGATAGGGCAGGGGGCGTCTGAAGCTTTCTTT.